Listed below are T cell receptor beta chains from one sample, sequenced in a study of shared clonotypes between healthy human individuals. TCRdb's table, derived via immunoSEQ multiplex PCR, lists solely in-frame clones and lacks some. The sample lists around 750,000 clones; less than 85% were seen once. The sample comprised memory CD4+ T cells sorted from blood. Receptor source: a woman in her twenties or thirties in good health. CDR3s leave out the opening cysteine and the closing phenylalanine or tryptophan. Fields, in order: J gene, V gene, CDR3 protein.

TRBJ2-1 TRBV6-1 ASSEYAGRKGNEQF
TRBJ1-1 TRBV28 ASSQRAGLREAF
TRBJ2-1 TRBV29-1 SVGLAGVGAEQF
TRBJ2-7 TRBV6-6 ASSYGSNYEQY
TRBJ1-1 TRBV19 ASSIQGSLGTEAF
TRBJ2-7 TRBV28 ASSSGGLAGTSYEQY
TRBJ2-5 TRBV6-5 ASSGLAGGETQY
TRBJ1-1 TRBV18 ASSPRGGLNTEAF
TRBJ2-3 TRBV11-2 ASSLAGAGTDTQY
TRBJ1-2 TRBV30 AWSLRVTDGYT
TRBJ2-5 TRBV19 ASRDLAGAQY
TRBJ2-1 TRBV2 ASFRDRGNNEQF
TRBJ2-3 TRBV20-1 SARGPDTQY
TRBJ2-1 TRBV10-3 AISAAGTSGYNEQF
TRBJ2-3 TRBV11-3 ASSPGLAFTDTQY
TRBJ2-3 TRBV5-1 ASSPGTLTDTQY
TRBJ2-3 TRBV9 ASSVAPRNTDTQY
TRBJ2-2 TRBV10-1 ASSLTTGSGELF
TRBJ2-7 TRBV6-5 ASSRTGTVYEQY
TRBJ2-3 TRBV29-1 SVDRGQTDTQY
TRBJ2-6 TRBV19 ASSIPGANVLT
TRBJ2-3 TRBV2 ASRGQGLGTDTQY
TRBJ2-7 TRBV6-1 ASSEGGYEQY
TRBJ1-1 TRBV5-1 ASSLNEGLNTEAF
TRBJ2-7 TRBV29-1 SVVAGFEQY
TRBJ2-2 TRBV6-1 ASSGTGSTGELF
TRBJ2-1 TRBV7-9 ASSLPGLAGNEQF
TRBJ1-6 TRBV11-2 ASSLGTGGGISPLH
TRBJ2-7 TRBV5-1 ASRETGSYEQY
TRBJ2-1 TRBV18 ASSPESRRTEEQF
TRBJ2-7 TRBV11-2 ASSLGPRGEQY
TRBJ1-2 TRBV28 ASRSDRGRGGPDYGYT
TRBJ1-1 TRBV7-9 ASSFWGRGRANTEAF
TRBJ2-7 TRBV5-1 ASSGTGVYEQY
TRBJ2-1 TRBV15 ATSTRLAGGRGEQF
TRBJ1-5 TRBV6-4 ARNDRVRYSNQPQH
TRBJ2-7 TRBV6-6 ASSTGAGGGSYEQY
TRBJ2-7 TRBV11-2 ASSSWGRGVQSYEQY
TRBJ2-7 TRBV14 ASSYRTAFYEQY
TRBJ2-7 TRBV10-2 ASSDSGTSGTHEQY
TRBJ2-2 TRBV6-5 ASSYSTGWAGELF
TRBJ1-5 TRBV4-2 ASSQEQGGSNQPQH
TRBJ1-2 TRBV19 ASIRTGGPYGYT
TRBJ1-2 TRBV5-1 ASSLDSYGYT